This T cell receptor beta chain was sequenced for a study of blood T cells in healthy people across ages. With 3 bases clipped from V and 5 bases from J, the junction kept 7 bases outside the gene matches. The CDR3 consists of 15 residues. The germline V gene has CDR1 MNHEY and CDR2 SMNVEV (reference sequence). Study findings and constraints: PBMCs were not sorted, which prevented a conclusive comparison of naive versus antigen-experienced cells. The study found more naive CD4+ cells and higher diversity in long-lived than aged donors.

It was with a sample-barcoded 5' primer and a J-beta primer mix that a second PCR of roughly 6 to 12 cycles was run. One entry per CDR3 protein, called by TCRdb with MiXCR from the 5' RACE reads. The table records 500,000 to 700,000 distinct CDR3 sequences, approximately 30% of them present only once. The authors drew about 9.5 milliliters of peripheral blood from each donor. Isolated per sample were at least 6 million PBMCs. This clonotype has a count of ten or more. Its antigen is still unknown. This sequence joins TRBV27 and TRBJ1-2, with 9 bases that match TRBD1. The sequenced sample consisted of blood. The TCR was taken from a woman of 80 years or more in good health. CDR3 region: CASSLREGQGYGYTF. CDR3 coding DNA: TGTGCCAGCAGTTTGAGGGAAGGACAGGGGTATGGCTACACCTTC.